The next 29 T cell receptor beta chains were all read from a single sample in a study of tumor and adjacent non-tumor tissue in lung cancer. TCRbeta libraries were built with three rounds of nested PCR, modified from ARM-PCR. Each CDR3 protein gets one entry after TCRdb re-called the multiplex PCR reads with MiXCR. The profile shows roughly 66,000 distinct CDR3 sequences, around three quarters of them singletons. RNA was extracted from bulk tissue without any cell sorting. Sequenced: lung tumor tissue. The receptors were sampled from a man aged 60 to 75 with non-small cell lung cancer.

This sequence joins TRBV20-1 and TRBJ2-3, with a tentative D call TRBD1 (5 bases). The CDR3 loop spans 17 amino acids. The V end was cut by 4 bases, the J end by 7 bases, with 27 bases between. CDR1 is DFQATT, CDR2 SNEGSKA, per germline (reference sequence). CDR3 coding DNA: TGCAGTGCTAACGATAGGGGCGGCGGAAGAAACTGGTATACGCAGTATTTT. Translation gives CSANDRGGGRNWYTQYF.

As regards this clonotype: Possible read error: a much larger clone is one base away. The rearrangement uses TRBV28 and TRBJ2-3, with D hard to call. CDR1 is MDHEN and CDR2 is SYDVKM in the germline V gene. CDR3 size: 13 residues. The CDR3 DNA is TGTGCCAGCACCTCCTCCGGCACAGATACGCGGTATTTT. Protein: CASTSSGTDTRYF.

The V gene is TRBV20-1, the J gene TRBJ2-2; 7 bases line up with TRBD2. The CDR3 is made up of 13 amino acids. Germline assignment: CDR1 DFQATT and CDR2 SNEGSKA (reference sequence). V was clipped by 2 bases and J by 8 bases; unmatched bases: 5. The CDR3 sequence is CSARFSGLGELFF. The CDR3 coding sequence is TGCAGTGCTAGATTTAGCGGGTTAGGGGAGCTGTTTTTT.

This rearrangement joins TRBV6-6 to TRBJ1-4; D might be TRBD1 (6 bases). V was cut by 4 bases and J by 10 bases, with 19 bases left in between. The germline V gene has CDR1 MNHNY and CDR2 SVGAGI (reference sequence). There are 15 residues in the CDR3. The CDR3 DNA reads TGTGCCAGCAGTTCTCCCTGGACAGAGGGAGGAAAACTGTTTTTT. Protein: CASSSPWTEGGKLFF.

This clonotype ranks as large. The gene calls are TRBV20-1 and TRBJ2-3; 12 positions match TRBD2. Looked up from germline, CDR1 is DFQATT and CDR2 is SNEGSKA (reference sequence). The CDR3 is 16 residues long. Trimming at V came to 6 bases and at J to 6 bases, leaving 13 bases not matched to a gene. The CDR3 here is CSAQGASGRAADTQYF. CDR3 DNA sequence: TGCAGTGCCCAAGGGGCTAGCGGGAGGGCCGCGGATACGCAGTATTTT.

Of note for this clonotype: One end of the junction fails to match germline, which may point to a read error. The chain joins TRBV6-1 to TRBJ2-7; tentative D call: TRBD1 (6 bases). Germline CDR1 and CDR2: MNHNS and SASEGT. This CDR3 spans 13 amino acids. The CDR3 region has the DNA TGTGCCAGCAGCGGGGACAAGCTTCACGAGCATTACTTC. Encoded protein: CASSGDKLHEHYF.

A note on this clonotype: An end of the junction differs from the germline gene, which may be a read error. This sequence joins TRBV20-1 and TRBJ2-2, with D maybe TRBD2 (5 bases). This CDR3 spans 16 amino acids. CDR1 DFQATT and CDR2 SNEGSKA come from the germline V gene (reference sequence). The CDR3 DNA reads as TGCAGTGTTAGAGATTGGGAAGCAGCGAACACCGGGGAACTGTTTTTT. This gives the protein CSVRDWEAANTGELFF.

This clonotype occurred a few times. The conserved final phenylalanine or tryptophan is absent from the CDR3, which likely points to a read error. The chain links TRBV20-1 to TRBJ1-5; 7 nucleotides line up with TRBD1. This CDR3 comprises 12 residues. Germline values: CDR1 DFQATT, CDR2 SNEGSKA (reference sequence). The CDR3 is CIASGGYQPQHL. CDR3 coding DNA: TGCATTGCCTCAGGGGGGTATCAGCCCCAGCATTTG.

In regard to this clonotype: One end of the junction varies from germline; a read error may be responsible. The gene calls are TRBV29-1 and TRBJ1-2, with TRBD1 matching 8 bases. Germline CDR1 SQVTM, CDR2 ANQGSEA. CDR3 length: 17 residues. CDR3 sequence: CSVGFNNGTGSNYGYTF. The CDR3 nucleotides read TGCAGCGTTGGGTTTAACAACGGGACAGGATCTAACTATGGATACACCTTC.

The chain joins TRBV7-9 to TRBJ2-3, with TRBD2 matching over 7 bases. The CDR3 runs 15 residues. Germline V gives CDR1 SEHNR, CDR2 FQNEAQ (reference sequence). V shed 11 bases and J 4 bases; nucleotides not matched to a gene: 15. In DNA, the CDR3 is TGTGCCCACAACCCAACGTCAGGGAGGGCAGATACGCAGTATTTT. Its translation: CAHNPTSGRADTQYF.

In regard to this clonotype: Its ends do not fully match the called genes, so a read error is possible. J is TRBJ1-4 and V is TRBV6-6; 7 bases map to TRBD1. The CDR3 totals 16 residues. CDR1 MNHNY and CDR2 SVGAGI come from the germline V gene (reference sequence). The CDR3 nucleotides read TGTGCCAGCAGGCGCCAGGGGACAGACACTAATGAAAAGCTGGTTTTT. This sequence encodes CASRRQGTDTNEKLVF.

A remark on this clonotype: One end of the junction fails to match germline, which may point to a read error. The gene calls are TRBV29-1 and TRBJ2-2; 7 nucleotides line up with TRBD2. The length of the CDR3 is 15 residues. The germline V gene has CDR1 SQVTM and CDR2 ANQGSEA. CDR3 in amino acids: CCVFLAGPGTGELFF. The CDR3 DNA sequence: TGTTGCGTTTTCTTAGCGGGCCCGGGGACCGGGGAACTGTTTTTT.

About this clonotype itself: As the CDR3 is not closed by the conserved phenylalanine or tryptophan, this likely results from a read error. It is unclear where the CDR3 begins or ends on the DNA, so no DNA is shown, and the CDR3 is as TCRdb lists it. CDR3 sequence reads: CARGASGTSGREFL. This chain uses TRBV12-3 or TRBV12-4 with TRBJ2-1; the D segment call TRBD2 is taken from the table without a DNA check. Both ends counted, the CDR3 spans 14 residues.

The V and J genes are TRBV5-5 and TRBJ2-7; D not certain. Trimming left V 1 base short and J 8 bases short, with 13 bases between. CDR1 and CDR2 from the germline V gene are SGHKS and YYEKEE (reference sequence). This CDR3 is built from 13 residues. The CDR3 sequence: CASSLTPGYKQYF. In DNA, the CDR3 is TGTGCCAGCAGCTTGACACCAGGATACAAGCAGTACTTC.

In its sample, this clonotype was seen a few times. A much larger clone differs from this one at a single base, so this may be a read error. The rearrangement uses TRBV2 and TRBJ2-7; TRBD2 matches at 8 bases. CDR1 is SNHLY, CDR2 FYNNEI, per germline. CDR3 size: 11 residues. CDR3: CVSGRTWEQYF. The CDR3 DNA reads TGTGTCAGCGGGAGAACCTGGGAGCAGTACTTC.

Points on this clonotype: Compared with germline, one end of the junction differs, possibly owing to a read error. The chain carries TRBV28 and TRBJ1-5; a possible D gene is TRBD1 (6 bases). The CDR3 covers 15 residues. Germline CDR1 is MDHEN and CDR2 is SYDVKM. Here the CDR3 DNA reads TGCGCCAGCTCGACGAACGGGGGGGGCGGCCAGCCCCAGCATTTT. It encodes CASSTNGGGGQPQHF.

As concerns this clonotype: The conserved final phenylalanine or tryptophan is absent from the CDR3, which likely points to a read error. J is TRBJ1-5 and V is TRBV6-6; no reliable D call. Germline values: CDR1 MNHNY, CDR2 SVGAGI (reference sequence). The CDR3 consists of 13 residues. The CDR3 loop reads CASRPIRNQSQHI. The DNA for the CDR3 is TGTGCCAGCAGACCAATCAGGAATCAGTCCCAGCATATT.

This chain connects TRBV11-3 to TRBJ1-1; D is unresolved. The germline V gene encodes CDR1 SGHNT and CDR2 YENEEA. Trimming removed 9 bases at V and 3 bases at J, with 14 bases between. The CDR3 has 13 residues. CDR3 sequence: CARSYGTDTEAFF. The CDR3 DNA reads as TGTGCCAGAAGTTATGGAACAGACACTGAAGCTTTCTTT.

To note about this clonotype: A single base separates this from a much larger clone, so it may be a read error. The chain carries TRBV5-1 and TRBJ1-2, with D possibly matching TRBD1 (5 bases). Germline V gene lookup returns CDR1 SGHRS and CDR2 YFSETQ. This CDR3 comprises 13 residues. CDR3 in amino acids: CTSSLDTPYGYTF. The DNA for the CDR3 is TGCACCAGCAGCCTGGACACTCCCTATGGCTACACCTTC.

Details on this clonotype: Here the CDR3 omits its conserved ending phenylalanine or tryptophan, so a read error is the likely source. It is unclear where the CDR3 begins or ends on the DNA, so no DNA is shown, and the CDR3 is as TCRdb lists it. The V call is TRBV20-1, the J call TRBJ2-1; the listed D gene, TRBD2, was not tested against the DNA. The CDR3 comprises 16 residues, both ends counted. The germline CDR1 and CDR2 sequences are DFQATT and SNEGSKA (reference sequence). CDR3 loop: CSARDRAGLATNEQSV.

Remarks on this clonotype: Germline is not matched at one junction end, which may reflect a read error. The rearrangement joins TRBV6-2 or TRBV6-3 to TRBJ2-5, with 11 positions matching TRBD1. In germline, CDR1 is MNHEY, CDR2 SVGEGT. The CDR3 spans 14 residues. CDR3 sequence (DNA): TGTGTCAGCAGTAAGGGGACAGGGGGAGAGACCCAGTACTTC. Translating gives CVSSKGTGGETQYF.

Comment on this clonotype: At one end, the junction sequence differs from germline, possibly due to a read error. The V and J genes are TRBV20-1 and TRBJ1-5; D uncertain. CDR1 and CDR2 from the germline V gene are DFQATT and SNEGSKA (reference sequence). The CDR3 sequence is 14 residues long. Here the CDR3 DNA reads TGTAGTGCTTGTTGGACTGATGGCAATCAGCCCCAGCATTTT. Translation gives CSACWTDGNQPQHF.

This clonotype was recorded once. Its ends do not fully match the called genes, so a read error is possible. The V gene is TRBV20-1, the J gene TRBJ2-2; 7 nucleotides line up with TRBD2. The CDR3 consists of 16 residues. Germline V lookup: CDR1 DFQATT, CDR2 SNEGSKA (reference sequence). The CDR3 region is CSAGDPRGFATGELFF. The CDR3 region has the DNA TGCAGTGCTGGAGATCCGCGGGGGTTCGCCACCGGGGAGCTGTTTTTT.

The CDR3 spells CASSPLMGRLNEQFF. CDR3 DNA: TGTGCCAGCAGCCCACTAATGGGACGTTTGAATGAGCAGTTCTTC. The genes are TRBV5-4 and TRBJ2-1, with D perhaps matching TRBD1 or TRBD2 (5 bases each). Germline V gives CDR1 SGHNT, CDR2 YYREEE (reference sequence). Deletions cut 4 bases from V and 7 bases from J, with 18 bases between. The CDR3 contains 15 residues.

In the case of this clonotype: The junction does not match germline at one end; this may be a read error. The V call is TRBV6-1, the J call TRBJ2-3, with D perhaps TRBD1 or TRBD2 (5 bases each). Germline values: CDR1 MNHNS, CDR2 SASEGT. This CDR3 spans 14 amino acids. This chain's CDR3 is CARSSGRSTDTHYF. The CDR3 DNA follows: TGTGCCAGGAGTTCGGGGCGTTCGACAGATACGCATTATTTT.

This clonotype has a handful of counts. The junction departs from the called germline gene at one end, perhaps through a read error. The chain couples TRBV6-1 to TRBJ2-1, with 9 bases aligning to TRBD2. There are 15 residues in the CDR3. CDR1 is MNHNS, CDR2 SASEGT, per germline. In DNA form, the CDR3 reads TGTGCCAGCAGGAAGACTAGCGGACTCTACAATGAGCAGTTCTTT. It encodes CASRKTSGLYNEQFF.

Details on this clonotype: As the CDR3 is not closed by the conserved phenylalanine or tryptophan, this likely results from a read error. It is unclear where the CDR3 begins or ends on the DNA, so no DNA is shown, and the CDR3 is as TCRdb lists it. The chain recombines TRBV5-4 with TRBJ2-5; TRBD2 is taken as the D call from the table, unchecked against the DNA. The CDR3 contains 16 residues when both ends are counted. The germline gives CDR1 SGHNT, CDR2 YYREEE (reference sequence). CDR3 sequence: CASSPGTSGRRETQHS.

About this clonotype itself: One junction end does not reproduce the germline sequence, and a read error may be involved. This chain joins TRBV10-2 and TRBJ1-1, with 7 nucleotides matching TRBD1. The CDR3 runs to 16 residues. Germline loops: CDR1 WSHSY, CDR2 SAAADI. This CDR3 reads CASRKRGLTENTEDFF. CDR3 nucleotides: TGCGCCAGCAGGAAAAGGGGGCTGACTGAGAACACTGAAGATTTCTTT.

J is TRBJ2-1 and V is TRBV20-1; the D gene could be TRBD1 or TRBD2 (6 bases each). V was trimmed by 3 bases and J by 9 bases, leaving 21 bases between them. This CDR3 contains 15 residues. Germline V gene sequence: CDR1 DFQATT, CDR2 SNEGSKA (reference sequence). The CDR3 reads CSARLTSGGSSEQFF. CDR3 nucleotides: TGCAGTGCTAGGCTGACTAGTGGGGGCTCGAGTGAGCAGTTCTTC.